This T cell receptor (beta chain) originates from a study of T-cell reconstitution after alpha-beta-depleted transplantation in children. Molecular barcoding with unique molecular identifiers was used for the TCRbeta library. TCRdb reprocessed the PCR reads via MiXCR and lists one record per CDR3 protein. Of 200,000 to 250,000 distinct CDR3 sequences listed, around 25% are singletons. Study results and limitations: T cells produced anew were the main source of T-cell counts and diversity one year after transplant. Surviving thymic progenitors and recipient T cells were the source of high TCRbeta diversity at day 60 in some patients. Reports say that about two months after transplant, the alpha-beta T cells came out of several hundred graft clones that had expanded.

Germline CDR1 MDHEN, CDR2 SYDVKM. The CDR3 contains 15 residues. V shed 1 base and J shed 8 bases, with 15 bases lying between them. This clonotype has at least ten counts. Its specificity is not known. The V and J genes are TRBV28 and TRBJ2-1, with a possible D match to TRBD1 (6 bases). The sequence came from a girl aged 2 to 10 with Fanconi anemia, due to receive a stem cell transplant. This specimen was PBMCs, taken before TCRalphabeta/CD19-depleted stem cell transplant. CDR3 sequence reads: CASSLSTMGQYEQFF. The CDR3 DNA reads TGTGCCAGCAGTTTATCTACCATGGGACAATATGAGCAGTTCTTC.